These 27 T cell receptor beta chains originate from one sample sequenced in a study of blood T cell repertoires in COVID-19. Only in-frame clones appear in the TCRdb table, and some are missing; sequencing was by immunoSEQ multiplex PCR. The sample shows roughly 200,000 clones, 81% of them seen only once. Sequenced material: peripheral blood. The receptors shown here come from a woman in her thirties or forties with COVID-19, enrolled during active disease.

This chain uses TRBV19 with TRBJ1-5, with D uncertain. V lost 2 bases to trimming and J lost 7 bases, with 18 bases between them. Per the germline V gene, CDR1 is LNHDA and CDR2 is SQIVND (reference sequence). CDR3 size: 16 residues. The CDR3 sequence: CASSIILDPLVQPQHF. In DNA form, the CDR3 reads TGTGCCAGTAGTATAATCCTAGACCCCCTAGTCCAGCCCCAGCATTTT.

This clone was recorded a few times. This sequence joins TRBV9 and TRBJ2-1; 9 bases are a match to TRBD2. After removal of 1 base from V and 0 bases from J, the junction contained 5 bases not matched to a gene. Germline-derived CDR1 and CDR2 are SGDLS and YYNGEE. The CDR3 covers 17 residues. The CDR3 region has the DNA TGTGCCAGCAGCGTAAGCGGGAGGCCTAGCTCCTACAATGAGCAGTTCTTC. Its translation is CASSVSGRPSSYNEQFF.

As for this clone: A read error may produce the germline difference seen at one junction end. This chain uses TRBV28 with TRBJ2-1, with 8 positions matching TRBD1. Germline CDR1 reads MDHEN; CDR2 reads SYDVKM. This CDR3 region has 16 residues. The CDR3 bases are TGTGCCAGCAGTGATACAGGGGGACGGTTTTACAGTGAGCAGTTCTTC. Its protein product is CASSDTGGRFYSEQFF.

The chain couples TRBV6-2 or TRBV6-3 to TRBJ1-2; 8 bases are shared with TRBD1. Per the germline V gene, CDR1 is MNHEY and CDR2 is SVGEGT. CDR3 size: 12 residues. Trimming cost V 2 bases and J 8 bases; bases outside gene matches: 1. CDR3 region: CASSYPGGGYTF. As DNA, the CDR3 is TGTGCCAGCAGTTACCCAGGGGGCGGCTACACCTTC.

CDR3 amino acids: CASSDHTEAFF. CDR3 DNA sequence: TGCGCCAGTTCAGATCACACTGAAGCTTTCTTT. V usage is TRBV5-1 and J usage is TRBJ1-1; D gene unclear. The CDR3 totals 11 residues. Germline V CDR1 and CDR2: SGHRS, YFSETQ. The V end lost 8 bases, the J end lost 3 bases, and 8 bases lay between the germline ends. The whole variable domain, filled in from reference TRBV5-1 and TRBJ1-1, reads KAGVTQTPRYLIKTRGQQVTLSCSPISGHRSVSWYQQTPGQGLQFLFEYFSETQRNKGNFPGRFSGRQFSNSRSEMNVSTLELGDSALYLCASSDHTEAFFGQGTRLTVV.

V and J are TRBV5-1 and TRBJ2-5; D is perhaps TRBD1 (6 bases). The germline V gene encodes CDR1 SGHRS and CDR2 YFSETQ. This CDR3 is built from 14 residues. The V gene lost 4 bases and the J gene lost 1 base, with 11 bases spanning the gap. CDR3 nucleotide sequence: TGCGCCAGCAGCCCAGGACAGATCCAAGAGACCCAGTACTTC. Its protein is CASSPGQIQETQYF. The entire variable domain, with the rest obtained from reference TRBV5-1 and TRBJ2-5, is as follows: KAGVTQTPRYLIKTRGQQVTLSCSPISGHRSVSWYQQTPGQGLQFLFEYFSETQRNKGNFPGRFSGRQFSNSRSEMNVSTLELGDSALYLCASSPGQIQETQYFGPGTRLLVL.

Many counts were recorded for this clone. The V gene is TRBV7-9, the J gene TRBJ2-2; TRBD2 matches at 14 bases. The CDR3 consists of 17 residues. CDR1 and CDR2 from the germline V gene are SEHNR and FQNEAQ (reference sequence). The J segment lost 0 bases and the V segment lost 5 bases, leaving 2 bases of the junction unmatched. Written as DNA, the CDR3 is TGTGCCAGCAGCCTGGGACTAGCGGGAGCGAACACCGGGGAGCTGTTTTTT. Translating gives CASSLGLAGANTGELFF. Full variable domain (outside the CDR3, taken from reference TRBV7-9 and TRBJ2-2): DTGVSQNPRHKITKRGQNVTFRCDPISEHNRLYWYRQTLGQGPEFLTYFQNEAQLEKSRLLSDRFSAERPKGSFSTLEIQRTEQGDSAMYLCASSLGLAGANTGELFFGEGSRLTVL.

The CDR3 reads CASSIGTGETDTQYF. The CDR3 bases are TGTGCCAGTAGTATCGGGACAGGGGAGACAGATACGCAGTATTTT. The V gene is TRBV19, the J gene TRBJ2-3; the match to TRBD1 covers 10 bases. V lost 3 bases to trimming and J lost 3 bases; unmatched junction nucleotides: 3. This CDR3 has 15 residues. CDR1 and CDR2 (germline): LNHDA, SQIVND (reference sequence).

The chain recombines TRBV4-1 with TRBJ2-1, with D tentatively TRBD2 (6 bases). Between the trimmed V and J ends, which lost 3 bases and 0 bases, there was a span of 15 bases. CDR3 size: 17 residues. Looked up from germline, CDR1 is MGHRA and CDR2 is YSYEKL. The chain's CDR3 is CASSHPGGFSSYNEQFF. The CDR3 nucleotides read TGCGCCAGCAGCCATCCTGGGGGGTTTAGCTCCTACAATGAGCAGTTCTTC.

The chain combines TRBV15 with TRBJ2-1; no definite D call. Per germline, CDR1 LNHNV and CDR2 YYDKDF (reference sequence). The CDR3 consists of 13 residues. V lost 0 bases, J lost 7 bases, and 7 bases lay in between. The CDR3: CATSRDPANEQFF. For the CDR3, the DNA is TGTGCCACCAGCAGAGATCCAGCGAATGAGCAGTTCTTC.

V and J are TRBV10-1 and TRBJ2-1; D is unclear. Per germline, CDR1 WNHNN and CDR2 SYGVQD (reference sequence). The V end was cut by 0 bases, the J end by 5 bases, with 17 bases between. This CDR3 region has 17 residues. CDR3 coding DNA: TGCGCCAGCAGTGAGTCGGCGAGTCTAGTATTAAACAATGAGCAGTTCTTC. It yields the protein CASSESASLVLNNEQFF.

This sequence joins TRBV3-1 (or the pseudogene TRBV3-2) and TRBJ2-5; D perhaps matches TRBD1 (5 bases). The CDR3 is 14 residues long. CDR1 and CDR2 (germline): LGHDT, YNNKEL (reference sequence). V lost 2 bases to trimming and J lost 2 bases, with 9 bases between them. In DNA form, the CDR3 reads TGTGCCAGCAGCCAACTTAGACAGCAAGAGACCCAGTACTTC. Translating it yields CASSQLRQQETQYF.

The rearrangement joins TRBV6-6 to TRBJ1-3, with unresolved D. The V and J ends lost 6 bases and 4 bases respectively, with 7 bases between them. Germline V gene lookup returns CDR1 MNHNY and CDR2 SVGAGI (reference sequence). CDR3 size: 12 residues. CDR3 sequence (DNA): TGTGCCAGCAGCTCACAGGGAAACACCATATATTTT. Protein sequence: CASSSQGNTIYF.

The chain links TRBV9 to TRBJ1-2, with 9 bases aligning to TRBD1. J lost 4 bases, V lost 4 bases, and 2 bases had no gene match. The CDR3 extends over 13 amino acids. Germline CDR1 is SGDLS and CDR2 is YYNGEE. The CDR3 loop reads CASSRTGAYGYTF. The CDR3 coding sequence is TGTGCCAGCAGCAGGACAGGGGCCTATGGCTACACCTTC. Looking up the rest from reference TRBV9 and TRBJ1-2 gives the full variable domain: DSGVTQTPKHLITATGQRVTLRCSPRSGDLSVYWYQQSLDQGLQFLIQYYNGEERAKGNILERFSAQQFPDLHSELNLSSLELGDSALYFCASSRTGAYGYTFGSGTRLTVV.

This chain uses TRBV27 with TRBJ2-2, with 8 bases fitting TRBD2. J lost 7 bases, V lost 6 bases, and 16 bases had no gene match. The CDR3 runs 17 residues. Germline-derived CDR1 and CDR2 are MNHEY and SMNVEV (reference sequence). This chain's CDR3 is CASRGEVAGPPFGELFF. The CDR3 DNA reads TGTGCCAGCAGGGGGGAGGTAGCGGGGCCGCCCTTCGGGGAGCTGTTTTTT.

The CDR3 sequence: CASSDGQGVEAFF. The CDR3 DNA is TGTGCCAGTAGTGACGGACAGGGTGTGGAAGCTTTCTTT. This chain joins TRBV19 and TRBJ1-1; 8 bases agree with TRBD1. Germline CDR1 is LNHDA and CDR2 is SQIVND (reference sequence). The CDR3 has 13 residues. The junction had 7 bases not matched to a gene; V was cut back by 5 bases and J by 8 bases. Filled out from reference TRBV19 and TRBJ1-1, the complete variable domain reads DGGITQSPKYLFRKEGQNVTLSCEQNLNHDAMYWYRQDPGQGLRLIYYSQIVNDFQKGDIAEGYSVSREKKESFPLTVTSAQKNPTAFYLCASSDGQGVEAFFGQGTRLTVV.

This chain joins TRBV28 and TRBJ2-7; the D is unclear. CDR1 and CDR2 (germline): MDHEN, SYDVKM. The CDR3 sequence is 11 residues long. The ends were cut back, 3 bases at V and 5 bases at J, with 5 bases in the middle. CDR3 coding DNA: TGTGCCAGCAGTTTTACTGACGAGCAGTACTTC. The encoded protein is CASSFTDEQYF.

The V call is TRBV2, the J call TRBJ2-5; 8 bases are a match to TRBD2. CDR3 length: 15 amino acids. V lost 4 bases to trimming and J lost 1 base; unmatched junction nucleotides: 5. Germline CDR1 is SNHLY and CDR2 is FYNNEI. For the CDR3, the DNA is TGTGCCAGCAGTGCTGCCGGGGGGGGCCAAGAGACCCAGTACTTC. Amino acids: CASSAAGGGQETQYF.

This clone was picked up one time. This chain connects TRBV10-1 to TRBJ2-1, with TRBD2 as a possible D gene (7 bases). Looked up from germline, CDR1 is WNHNN and CDR2 is SYGVQD (reference sequence). The CDR3 length is 18 residues. Between the trimmed V and J ends, which lost 6 bases and 7 bases, there was a span of 28 bases. The CDR3 reads CASSDKISGSRRGNEQFF. The CDR3 nucleotides are TGCGCCAGCAGCGACAAGATTAGCGGGTCACGAAGGGGGAATGAGCAGTTCTTC.

This chain uses TRBV27 with TRBJ2-4; a possible D gene is TRBD2 (6 bases). This CDR3 comprises 14 residues. The germline CDR1 and CDR2 sequences are MNHEY and SMNVEV (reference sequence). Deletions cut 5 bases from V and 7 bases from J, with 15 bases between. CDR3 residues: CASSPRGGSNIQYF. The CDR3 DNA reads TGTGCCAGCAGTCCCCGTGGGGGGAGCAACATTCAGTACTTC.

The J gene is TRBJ2-7, the V gene TRBV6-5, with 9 positions matching TRBD2. The V segment lost 5 bases and the J segment 2 bases; nucleotides outside the gene matches: 7. CDR3 length: 15 amino acids. CDR1 MNHEY and CDR2 SVGAGI come from the germline V gene. CDR3 sequence (DNA): TGTGCCAGCAGTCCCATAGCGGGAGCGGCCTACGAGCAGTACTTC. Translated, it gives CASSPIAGAAYEQYF.

The chain combines TRBV19 with TRBJ2-7, with TRBD2 as a possible D gene (6 bases). This CDR3 has 15 amino acids. With 3 bases removed from V and 3 bases from J, the gap between germline ends came to 15 bases. The germline gives CDR1 LNHDA, CDR2 SQIVND (reference sequence). This CDR3 is CASSIGRDGRYEQYF. The CDR3 bases are TGTGCCAGTAGTATTGGGCGGGATGGGCGCTACGAGCAGTACTTC.

Turning to this clone: At one of its ends the junction is not consistent with the germline gene, which may arise from a read error. V is TRBV7-6 and J is TRBJ2-5; 7 bases fit TRBD2. Per germline, CDR1 SGHVS and CDR2 FNYEAQ. The CDR3 has 11 residues. CDR3 amino acids: CASRPGGLLDF. CDR3 nucleotide sequence: TGTGCCAGCCGCCCTGGGGGACTATTGGACTTC.

The rearrangement joins TRBV4-1 to TRBJ2-5, with unresolved D. The CDR3 extends over 15 amino acids. CDR1 is MGHRA and CDR2 is YSYEKL in the germline V gene. Trimming took off 1 base at V and 2 bases at J, with 11 bases between the two ends. The chain's CDR3 is CASSQVVAPQETQYF. The CDR3 DNA follows: TGCGCCAGCAGCCAAGTGGTAGCCCCACAAGAGACCCAGTACTTC.

The rearrangement uses TRBV5-1 and TRBJ1-1; D remains unclear. The germline gives CDR1 SGHRS, CDR2 YFSETQ. Deletions cut 1 base from V and 0 bases from J, with 10 bases between. This CDR3 comprises 15 residues. CDR3 sequence (DNA): TGCGCCAGCAGCTTGACCAGAACAATGAACACTGAAGCTTTCTTT. Amino acid sequence: CASSLTRTMNTEAFF.

The chain uses TRBV12-5 and TRBJ2-5; 10 nucleotides line up with TRBD2. The germline gives CDR1 LGHNT, CDR2 FRNRAP. The CDR3 is made up of 16 amino acids. V lost 6 bases, J lost 0 bases, and 7 bases stayed unmatched. The CDR3 here is CASGPGLAEYQETQYF. The CDR3 coding sequence is TGTGCTAGTGGCCCTGGACTAGCGGAGTACCAAGAGACCCAGTACTTC.

This rearrangement joins TRBV7-6 to TRBJ2-1; the match to TRBD2 covers 13 bases. Germline V gene data show CDR1 as SGHVS and CDR2 as FNYEAQ. There are 17 residues in the CDR3. Losses at the gene ends were 5 bases for V and 4 bases for J; bases not matched to a gene: 8. The CDR3 loop is CASSPRSLAGGYNEQFF. CDR3 nucleotide sequence: TGTGCCAGCAGCCCCCGGTCACTAGCGGGGGGGTACAATGAGCAGTTCTTC.